Below, 24 T cell receptor beta chains from the same sample are listed, as sequenced in a study of graft-versus-host responses after intestinal transplantation. Method: immunoSEQ multiplex PCR; TCRdb's copy keeps in-frame clones and lacks some. The repertoire has nearly 100,000 clones, around nine tenths of them found once; the top ten carry about 16%. The sequenced sample was PBMCs, obtained approximately 420 days after intestinal transplant. The receptor source for this set is a human patient who received an intestinal transplant, so some T cells may come from the graft donor.

This chain joins TRBV29-1 and TRBJ2-7, with D uncertain. The CDR3 loop spans 15 amino acids. V lost 1 base, J lost 1 base, and 14 bases lay in between. Germline CDR1 SQVTM, CDR2 ANQGSEA. The CDR3 sequence: CSVEVVWTDSYEQYF. The CDR3 DNA sequence: TGCAGCGTTGAAGTCGTCTGGACGGATTCCTACGAGCAGTACTTC.

V is TRBV6-1 and J is TRBJ2-2; 8 bases are a match to TRBD1. CDR1 and CDR2 from the germline V gene are MNHNS and SASEGT. CDR3 length: 13 amino acids. The V segment lost 6 bases and the J segment 5 bases; nucleotides outside the gene matches: 2. CDR3 protein: CASRQGETGELFF. CDR3 DNA sequence: TGTGCCAGCAGACAGGGGGAGACCGGGGAGCTGTTTTTT.

Written as DNA, the CDR3 is TGTGCCAGCAGCCAACGCCCCGCGCGTGGAGGCTACACCTTC. Translation: CASSQRPARGGYTF. This chain connects TRBV14 to TRBJ1-2, with D unresolved. Germline CDR1 reads SGHDN; CDR2 reads FVKESK. The CDR3 spans 14 residues. V lost 2 bases to trimming and J lost 8 bases, with 15 bases between them.

The chain links TRBV10-3 to TRBJ2-5; TRBD2 agrees at 8 bases. Germline V gene lookup returns CDR1 ENHRY and CDR2 SYGVKD. The CDR3 length is 14 residues. Trimming cost V 6 bases and J 5 bases; bases outside gene matches: 8. CDR3 DNA: TGTGCCATCAGCTATAGCGGGGCCCAGGAGACCCAGTACTTC. It translates to CAISYSGAQETQYF.

The chain has TRBV6-5 and TRBJ2-5; 10 bases are shared with TRBD1. The CDR3 consists of 13 residues. The germline gives CDR1 MNHEY, CDR2 SVGAGI. V lost 6 bases, J lost 4 bases, and 2 bases stayed unmatched. The CDR3 here is CASSRTGGETQYF. As DNA, the CDR3 is TGTGCCAGCAGCCGGACAGGGGGAGAGACCCAGTACTTC.

The CDR3 DNA reads TGTGCCAGCAGTCCCGACGGGGAGATTTACAATGAGCAGTTCTTC. As protein: CASSPDGEIYNEQFF. This chain uses TRBV7-6 with TRBJ2-1, with D perhaps TRBD2 (5 bases). Looked up from germline, CDR1 is SGHVS and CDR2 is FNYEAQ. The CDR3 is made up of 15 amino acids. Trimming left V 6 bases short and J 4 bases short, with 16 bases between.

The chain combines TRBV27 with TRBJ1-1; D is unclear. CDR3 size: 13 residues. Trimming pared 6 bases from V and 0 bases from J, leaving 8 bases between. CDR1 is MNHEY and CDR2 is SMNVEV in the germline V gene (reference sequence). CDR3 bases: TGTGCCAGCAGGAGGACGGTGAACACTGAAGCTTTCTTT. Translating it yields CASRRTVNTEAFF.

This sequence joins TRBV7-3 and TRBJ1-4; TRBD1 might be the D (6 bases). Looked up from germline, CDR1 is SGHTA and CDR2 is FQGTGA. V lost 0 bases, J lost 8 bases, and 7 bases lay in between. The CDR3 runs to 13 residues. As DNA, the CDR3 is TGTGCCAGCAGCTTAACGACAGGAGAAAAACTGTTTTTT. Protein: CASSLTTGEKLFF.

V usage is TRBV2 and J usage is TRBJ2-7; TRBD1 aligns across 12 bases. CDR1 is SNHLY, CDR2 FYNNEI, per germline. The CDR3 runs to 14 residues. With V trimmed by 6 bases and J by 6 bases, 6 bases remained unmatched. CDR3 protein: CASRAGQGAGEQYF. The CDR3 coding sequence is TGTGCCAGCAGGGCGGGACAGGGGGCGGGCGAGCAGTACTTC.

The V and J genes are TRBV7-9 and TRBJ1-1, with a tentative D call TRBD1 (5 bases). The V gene's germline CDR1 is SEHNR and CDR2 FQNEAQ (reference sequence). V was trimmed by 2 bases and J by 6 bases, leaving 10 bases between them. The CDR3 length is 13 residues. CDR3 amino acids: CASSLRQGAEAFF. The CDR3 bases are TGTGCCAGCAGCTTACGGCAGGGCGCTGAAGCTTTCTTT.

The chain couples TRBV10-2 to TRBJ2-6; no firm D call. Germline CDR1 reads WSHSY; CDR2 reads SAAADI. The CDR3 loop spans 13 amino acids. V was cut by 4 bases and J by 4 bases, with 5 bases left in between. CDR3 nucleotides: TGCGCCAGCAGTGTATCGGGGGCCAACGTCCTGACTTTC. The encoded protein is CASSVSGANVLTF.

In DNA, the CDR3 is TGTGCCAGCGGGGACACCCCGGGCGAAGCTTTCTTT. It encodes CASGDTPGEAFF. V usage is TRBV11-1 and J usage is TRBJ1-1; TRBD1 is a possible D gene (6 bases). V lost 8 bases to trimming and J lost 8 bases, with 15 bases between them. Germline CDR1 is SGHAT and CDR2 is FQDESV (reference sequence). This CDR3 has 12 amino acids.

The chain is built from TRBV10-3 and TRBJ1-2; D remains ambiguous. Germline-derived CDR1 and CDR2 are ENHRY and SYGVKD. Trimming took 7 bases from V and 0 from J, leaving 18 bases between them. The CDR3 runs 16 residues. The CDR3 coding sequence is TGTGCCATCAACCCCATCGGGGTGACCTCTAACTATGGCTACACCTTC. It translates to CAINPIGVTSNYGYTF.

The rearrangement joins TRBV10-2 to TRBJ1-5, with D maybe TRBD1 (6 bases). V lost 9 bases, J lost 5 bases, and 17 bases lay in between. The V gene's germline CDR1 is WSHSY and CDR2 SAAADI. CDR3 size: 14 residues. CDR3 loop: CASRGRDLYQPQHF. CDR3 in DNA: TGCGCCAGTAGGGGGAGAGACCTATATCAGCCCCAGCATTTT.

The chain is built from TRBV4-2 and TRBJ1-3; D is unresolved. The CDR3 consists of 15 residues. CDR1 LGHNA and CDR2 YNFKEQ come from the germline V gene. The germline V and J ends were trimmed by 0 bases and 8 bases, with 14 bases remaining between them. The CDR3 DNA follows: TGTGCCAGCAGCCAAGACGAGGGAGGAGAGGACACCATATATTTT. This sequence encodes CASSQDEGGEDTIYF.

This rearrangement joins TRBV5-4 to TRBJ1-2; a possible D gene is TRBD1 (6 bases). The germline CDR1 and CDR2 sequences are SGHNT and YYREEE (reference sequence). This CDR3 has 14 amino acids. Trimming took off 4 bases at V and 3 bases at J, with 13 bases between the two ends. CDR3 nucleotide sequence: TGTGCCAGCAGCGTGGGGGCGCGCGACTATGGCTACACCTTC. Translated, it gives CASSVGARDYGYTF.

The chain links TRBV18 to TRBJ1-1, with D uncertain. The germline CDR1 and CDR2 sequences are KGHSH and LQKENI. This CDR3 comprises 13 residues. V shed 6 bases and J shed 5 bases, with 13 bases lying between them. The CDR3 sequence: CASSPSGRTEAFF. CDR3 coding DNA: TGTGCCAGCTCGCCAAGCGGGCGGACTGAAGCTTTCTTT.

The J gene is TRBJ1-1, the V gene TRBV18; a possible D gene is TRBD1 (5 bases). Germline-derived CDR1 and CDR2 are KGHSH and LQKENI. V lost 1 base and J lost 4, with 7 bases in between. The CDR3 contains 13 residues. CDR3 DNA: TGTGCCAGCTCACCACAGGGGACCACTGAAGCTTTCTTT. This sequence encodes CASSPQGTTEAFF.

The rearrangement uses TRBV19 and TRBJ1-1, with unresolved D. Germline V gives CDR1 LNHDA, CDR2 SQIVND (reference sequence). CDR3 length: 16 amino acids. V was shortened by 7 bases and J by 4 bases, with 22 bases between the two germline ends. The CDR3 nucleotides read TGTGCCAGTAACTTTCTCGGCGTCCGCACAATCACTGAAGCTTTCTTT. Amino acids: CASNFLGVRTITEAFF.

The chain links TRBV5-6 to TRBJ1-1, with D maybe TRBD1 (5 bases). The V and J ends lost 4 bases and 6 bases respectively, with 19 bases between them. This CDR3 is built from 15 residues. CDR1 and CDR2 (germline): SGHDT, YYEEEE. CDR3 DNA sequence: TGTGCCAGCAGCCCCCGGGCCGGGGGACTATCTGAAGCTTTCTTT. This sequence encodes CASSPRAGGLSEAFF. Using reference TRBV5-6 and TRBJ1-1 for the parts outside the CDR3, the full variable domain is DAGVTQSPTHLIKTRGQQVTLRCSPKSGHDTVSWYQQALGQGPQFIFQYYEEEERQRGNFPDRFSGHQFPNYSSELNVNALLLGDSALYLCASSPRAGGLSEAFFGQGTRLTVV.

This clone was seen a single time. J is TRBJ2-3 and V is TRBV5-1, with D possibly being TRBD2 (6 bases). This CDR3 comprises 15 residues. Trimming shortened V by 0 bases and J by 0 bases, and 8 bases separated the two germline ends. Germline values: CDR1 SGHRS, CDR2 YFSETQ. CDR3 nucleotide sequence: TGCGCCAGCAGCTTGGAAGGGACTAGCACAGATACGCAGTATTTT. As protein: CASSLEGTSTDTQYF.

The J gene is TRBJ1-5, the V gene TRBV29-1; D possibly corresponds to TRBD1 (5 bases). In germline, CDR1 is SQVTM, CDR2 ANQGSEA. The CDR3 length is 12 residues. The V end lost 6 bases, the J end lost 4 bases, and 10 bases lay between the germline ends. The CDR3 region has the DNA TGCAGCGTCGCGGGGGTGAATCAGCCCCAGCATTTT. Translation gives CSVAGVNQPQHF.

V and J are TRBV27 and TRBJ2-5; 7 nucleotides line up with TRBD1. The DNA end lines up better with TRBJ2-7; the J call may be wrong. The CDR3 extends over 13 amino acids. CDR1 and CDR2 from the germline V gene are MNHEY and SMNVEV (reference sequence). CDR3 sequence: CASSLTGDNEQYF. The CDR3 bases are TGTGCCAGCAGTTTAACAGGGGATAACGAGCAGTACTTC.

This chain joins TRBV21-1 and TRBJ1-3. TRBV21-1 is reported as a pseudogene. The CDR3 totals 16 residues. CDR3 in amino acids: CASSKGAGPAGNTIYF. As DNA, the CDR3 is TGTGCCAGCAGCAAAGGGGCGGGACCGGCTGGAAACACCATATATTTT.